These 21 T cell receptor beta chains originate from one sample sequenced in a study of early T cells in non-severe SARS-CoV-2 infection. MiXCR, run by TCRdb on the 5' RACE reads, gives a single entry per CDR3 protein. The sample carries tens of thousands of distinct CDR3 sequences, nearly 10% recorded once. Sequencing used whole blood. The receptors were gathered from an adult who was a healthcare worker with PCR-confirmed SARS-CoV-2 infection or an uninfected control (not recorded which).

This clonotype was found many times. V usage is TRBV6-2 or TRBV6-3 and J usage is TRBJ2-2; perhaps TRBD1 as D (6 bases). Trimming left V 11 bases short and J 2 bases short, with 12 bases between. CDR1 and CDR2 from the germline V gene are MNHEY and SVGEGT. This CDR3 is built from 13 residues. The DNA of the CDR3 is TGTGCCTTCCGGACAGATAACACCGGGGAGCTGTTTTTT. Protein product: CAFRTDNTGELFF.

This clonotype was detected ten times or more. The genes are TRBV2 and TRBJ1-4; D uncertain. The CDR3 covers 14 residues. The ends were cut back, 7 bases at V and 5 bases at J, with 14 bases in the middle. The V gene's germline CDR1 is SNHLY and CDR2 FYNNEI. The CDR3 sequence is CASNVRPWNEKLFF. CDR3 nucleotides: TGTGCCAGCAACGTCCGACCCTGGAATGAAAAACTGTTTTTT.

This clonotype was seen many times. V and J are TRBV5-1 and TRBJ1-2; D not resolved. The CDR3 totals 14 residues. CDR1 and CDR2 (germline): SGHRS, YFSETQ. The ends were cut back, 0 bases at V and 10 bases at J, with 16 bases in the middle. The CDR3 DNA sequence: TGCGCCAGCAGCTTGGAGTCGAGTAGTCAAGTCTACACCTTC. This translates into CASSLESSSQVYTF.

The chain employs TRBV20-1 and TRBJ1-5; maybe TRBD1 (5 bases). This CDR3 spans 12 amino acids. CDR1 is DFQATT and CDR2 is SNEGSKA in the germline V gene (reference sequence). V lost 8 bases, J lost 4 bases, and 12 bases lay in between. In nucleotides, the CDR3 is TGCAGTTCGGGGGGGACGAATCAGCCCCAGCATTTT. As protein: CSSGGTNQPQHF.

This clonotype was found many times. CDR3: CASSPPQGRTEAFF. DNA for the CDR3: TGTGCCAGCTCACCACCACAGGGAAGGACTGAAGCTTTCTTT. The chain employs TRBV18 and TRBJ1-1; D might be TRBD1 (6 bases). The V end lost 0 bases, the J end lost 5 bases, and 10 bases lay between the germline ends. Germline CDR1 is KGHSH and CDR2 is LQKENI. This CDR3 is built from 14 residues.

The DNA of the CDR3 is TGTGCCAGCAGCTGGACGAAGAGGGAGCAGTACTTC. This codes for CASSWTKREQYF. The chain combines TRBV7-3 with TRBJ2-7; D remains unclear. The CDR3 sequence is 12 residues long. V shed 4 bases and J shed 7 bases, with 11 bases lying between them. CDR1 is SGHTA, CDR2 FQGTGA, per germline.

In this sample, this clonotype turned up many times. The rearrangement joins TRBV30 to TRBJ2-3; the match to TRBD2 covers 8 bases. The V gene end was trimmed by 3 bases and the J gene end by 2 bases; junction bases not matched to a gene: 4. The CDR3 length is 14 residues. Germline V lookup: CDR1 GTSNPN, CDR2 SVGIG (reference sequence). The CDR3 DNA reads TGTGCCTGGAGCCTCGGGGGGGCCACAGATACGCAGTATTTT. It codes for CAWSLGGATDTQYF.

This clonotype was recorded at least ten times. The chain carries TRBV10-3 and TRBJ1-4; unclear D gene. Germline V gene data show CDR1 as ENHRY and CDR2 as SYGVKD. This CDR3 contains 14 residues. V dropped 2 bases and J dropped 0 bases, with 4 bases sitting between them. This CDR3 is CAISETATNEKLFF. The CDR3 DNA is TGTGCCATCAGTGAGACCGCAACTAATGAAAAACTGTTTTTT.

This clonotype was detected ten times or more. The CDR3 protein is CASSPSGSKETQYF. The CDR3 nucleotides read TGTGCCAGCAGTCCTTCGGGGTCGAAAGAGACCCAGTACTTC. The J gene is TRBJ2-5, the V gene TRBV7-7, with TRBD2 as a possible D gene (5 bases). The germline V gene has CDR1 SSHAT and CDR2 FNYEAQ (reference sequence). The CDR3 length is 14 residues. V lost 6 bases and J 3 bases, leaving 14 bases between the germline ends. The complete variable domain, with remaining parts taken from reference TRBV7-7 and TRBJ2-5, reads GAGVSQSPRYKVTKRGQDVTLRCDPISSHATLYWYQQALGQGPEFLTYFNYEAQPDKSGLPSDRFSAERPEGSISTLTIQRTEQRDSAMYRCASSPSGSKETQYFGPGTRLLVL.

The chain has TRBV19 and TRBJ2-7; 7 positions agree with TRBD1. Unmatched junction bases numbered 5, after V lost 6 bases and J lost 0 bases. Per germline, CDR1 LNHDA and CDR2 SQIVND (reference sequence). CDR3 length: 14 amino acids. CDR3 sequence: CASRPGQSSYEQYF. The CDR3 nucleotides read TGTGCCAGTAGACCGGGACAGAGCTCCTACGAGCAGTACTTC.

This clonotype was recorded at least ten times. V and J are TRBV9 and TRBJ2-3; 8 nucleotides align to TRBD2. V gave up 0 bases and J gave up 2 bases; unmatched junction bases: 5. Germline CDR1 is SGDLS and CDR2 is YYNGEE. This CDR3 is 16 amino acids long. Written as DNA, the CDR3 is TGTGCCAGCAGCGTAGAAGCGGGGGCATCCACAGATACGCAGTATTTT. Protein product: CASSVEAGASTDTQYF.

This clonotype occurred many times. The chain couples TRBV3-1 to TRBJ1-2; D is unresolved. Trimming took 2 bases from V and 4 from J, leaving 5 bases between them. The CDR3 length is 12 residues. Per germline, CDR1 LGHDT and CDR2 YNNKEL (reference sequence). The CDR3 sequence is CASSQSLYGYTF. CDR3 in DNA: TGTGCCAGCAGCCAAAGTCTCTATGGCTACACCTTC.

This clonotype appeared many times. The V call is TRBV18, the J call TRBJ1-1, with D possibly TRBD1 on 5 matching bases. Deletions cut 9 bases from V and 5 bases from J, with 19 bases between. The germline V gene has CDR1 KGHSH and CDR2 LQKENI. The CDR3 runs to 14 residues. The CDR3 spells CASSPPGGGTEAFF. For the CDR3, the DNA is TGTGCCAGTTCTCCACCGGGGGGAGGAACTGAAGCTTTCTTT.

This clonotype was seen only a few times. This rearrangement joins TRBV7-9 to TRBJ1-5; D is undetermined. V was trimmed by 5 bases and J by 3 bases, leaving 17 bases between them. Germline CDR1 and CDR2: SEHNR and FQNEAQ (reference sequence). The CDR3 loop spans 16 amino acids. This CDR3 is CASSPSGVGTNQPQHF. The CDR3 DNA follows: TGTGCCAGCAGCCCGTCCGGGGTCGGAACCAATCAGCCCCAGCATTTT.

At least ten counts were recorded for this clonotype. This chain's CDR3 is CSATDRFAYEQYF. Here the CDR3 DNA reads TGCAGTGCCACGGACAGGTTCGCTTACGAGCAGTACTTC. The chain couples TRBV20-1 to TRBJ2-7; 7 bases agree with TRBD1. After removal of 6 bases from V and 4 bases from J, the junction contained 9 bases not matched to a gene. CDR1 and CDR2 from the germline V gene are DFQATT and SNEGSKA (reference sequence). This CDR3 has 13 amino acids.

The DNA of the CDR3 is TGTGCCAGTAGTATAGCCTTACCAGGGGCTTCAACTAATGAAAAACTGTTTTTT. This codes for CASSIALPGASTNEKLFF. The chain uses TRBV19 and TRBJ1-4; tentative D call: TRBD1 (6 bases). The CDR3 totals 18 residues. Germline CDR1 reads LNHDA; CDR2 reads SQIVND (reference sequence). V was clipped by 1 base and J by 0 bases, with 15 bases between them. The whole variable domain, remainder taken from reference TRBV19 and TRBJ1-4, is DGGITQSPKYLFRKEGQNVTLSCEQNLNHDAMYWYRQDPGQGLRLIYYSQIVNDFQKGDIAEGYSVSREKKESFPLTVTSAQKNPTAFYLCASSIALPGASTNEKLFFGSGTQLSVL.

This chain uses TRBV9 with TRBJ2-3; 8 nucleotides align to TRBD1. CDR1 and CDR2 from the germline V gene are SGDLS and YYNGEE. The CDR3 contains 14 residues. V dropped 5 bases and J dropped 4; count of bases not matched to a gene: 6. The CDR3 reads CASRDDRGSDTQYF. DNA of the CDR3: TGTGCCAGCAGAGATGACAGGGGATCAGATACGCAGTATTTT.

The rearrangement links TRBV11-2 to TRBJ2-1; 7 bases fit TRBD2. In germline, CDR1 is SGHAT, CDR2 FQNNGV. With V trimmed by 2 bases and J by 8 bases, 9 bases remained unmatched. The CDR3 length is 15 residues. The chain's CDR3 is CASSLYAVGGDEQFF. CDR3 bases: TGTGCCAGCAGCTTATATGCAGTGGGAGGGGATGAGCAGTTCTTC.

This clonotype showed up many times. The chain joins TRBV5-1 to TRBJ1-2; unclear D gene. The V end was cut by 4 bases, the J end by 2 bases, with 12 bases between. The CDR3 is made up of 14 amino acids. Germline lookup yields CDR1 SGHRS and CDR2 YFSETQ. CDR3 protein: CASSLPGENYGYTF. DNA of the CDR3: TGCGCCAGCAGCCTTCCAGGCGAGAACTATGGCTACACCTTC.

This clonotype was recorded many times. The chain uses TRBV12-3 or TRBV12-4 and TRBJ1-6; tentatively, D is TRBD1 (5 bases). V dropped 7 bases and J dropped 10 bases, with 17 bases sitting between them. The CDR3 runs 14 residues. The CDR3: CASTLGAVGSPLHF. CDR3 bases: TGTGCCAGCACCTTAGGGGCTGTGGGGTCACCCCTCCACTTT.

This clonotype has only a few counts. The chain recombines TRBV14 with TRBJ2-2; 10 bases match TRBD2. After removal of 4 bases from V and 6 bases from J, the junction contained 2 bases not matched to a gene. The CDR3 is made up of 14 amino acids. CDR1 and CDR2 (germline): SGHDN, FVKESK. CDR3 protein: CASSLAGGAGELFF. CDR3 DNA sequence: TGTGCCAGCAGCCTAGCGGGGGGCGCCGGGGAGCTGTTTTTT.